The next 13 T cell receptor beta chains were all read from a single sample in a study of T-cell memory formation after mild COVID-19. Using its own MiXCR run on the 5' RACE reads, TCRdb lists one record per CDR3 protein. The table records 92,000 or so distinct CDR3 sequences, about 13% of them present only once. Sequencing was done on a sample of PBMCs or a T cell subset sorted from them (not recorded which). Every receptor here comes from an adult woman who had mild COVID-19 (a few samples of this study predate the infection). Cell type and time point are not known.

V and J are TRBV19 and TRBJ1-1; D possibly corresponds to TRBD1 (5 bases). This CDR3 is 16 amino acids long. Germline lookup yields CDR1 LNHDA and CDR2 SQIVND (reference sequence). V lost 3 bases to trimming and J lost 1 base, with 15 bases between them. The CDR3 loop reads CASSMPPDRRNTEAFF. DNA for the CDR3: TGTGCCAGTAGTATGCCCCCAGACAGAAGGAACACTGAAGCTTTCTTT.

V and J are TRBV11-2 and TRBJ2-7; 9 bases are a match to TRBD2. Germline V gives CDR1 SGHAT, CDR2 FQNNGV. With V trimmed by 6 bases and J by 2 bases, 8 bases remained unmatched. The CDR3 length is 15 residues. CDR3 coding DNA: TGTGCCAGCAGTTCCGAGCTAGCGGGGACCTACGAGCAGTACTTC. This codes for CASSSELAGTYEQYF.

V is TRBV7-6 and J is TRBJ2-7; 9 positions match TRBD1. The CDR3 runs 16 residues. Looked up from germline, CDR1 is SGHVS and CDR2 is FNYEAQ. V was clipped by 4 bases and J by 3 bases; unmatched bases: 10. In DNA, the CDR3 is TGTGCCAGCAGCTCCGGTCCAGGACAGGGGAACTACGAGCAGTACTTC. Translation: CASSSGPGQGNYEQYF.

The rearrangement links TRBV11-3 to TRBJ1-1; no clear D. Trimming took off 5 bases at V and 0 bases at J, with 7 bases between the two ends. CDR1 is SGHNT and CDR2 is YENEEA in the germline V gene. The CDR3 loop spans 13 amino acids. CDR3 sequence: CASSLPLNTEAFF. CDR3 bases: TGTGCCAGCAGCCTCCCCCTGAACACTGAAGCTTTCTTT.

This chain uses TRBV21-1 with TRBJ2-4; the tabulated D call, TRBD2, remains unverified against the DNA. TRBV21-1 corresponds to a pseudogene. This CDR3 has 15 amino acids. The chain's CDR3 is CASSNGREAKNIQYF. The CDR3 bases are TGTGCCAGCAGCAATGGGAGGGAGGCCAAAAACATTCAGTACTTC.

The V call is TRBV24-1, the J call TRBJ2-5; TRBD2 matches at 10 bases. CDR3 size: 13 residues. CDR1 KGHDR and CDR2 SFDVKD come from the germline V gene. Unmatched junction bases numbered 1, after V lost 6 bases and J lost 4 bases. This chain's CDR3 is CATSSSGRETQYF. In nucleotides, the CDR3 is TGTGCCACCAGTTCTAGCGGGAGAGAGACCCAGTACTTC.

V is TRBV5-4 and J is TRBJ2-1; D is possibly TRBD1 (6 bases). Germline loops: CDR1 SGHNT, CDR2 YYREEE (reference sequence). V dropped 0 bases and J dropped 8 bases, with 15 bases sitting between them. The CDR3 covers 15 residues. The CDR3 sequence is CASSLGIRTEDEQFF. CDR3 bases: TGTGCCAGCAGCTTGGGGATTAGGACAGAGGATGAGCAGTTCTTC.

This clonotype was counted between two and nine times. The chain combines TRBV7-6 with TRBJ1-4, with D possibly TRBD1 on 6 matching bases. This CDR3 spans 17 amino acids. In germline, CDR1 is SGHVS, CDR2 FNYEAQ. V dropped 5 bases and J dropped 3 bases, with 19 bases sitting between them. CDR3 region: CASSLDGTPAANEKLFF. Written as DNA, the CDR3 is TGTGCCAGCAGCCTTGACGGGACACCGGCCGCTAATGAAAAACTGTTTTTT.

The rearrangement links TRBV4-1 to TRBJ2-7, with D perhaps matching TRBD2 (5 bases). The V gene's germline CDR1 is MGHRA and CDR2 YSYEKL. The CDR3 spans 14 residues. Trimming cost V 1 base and J 2 bases, with 9 bases left between them. The CDR3 sequence: CASSQGAGTYEQYF. The CDR3 DNA sequence: TGCGCCAGCAGCCAAGGGGCCGGGACCTACGAGCAGTACTTC.

This clonotype came up many times. The rearrangement joins TRBV7-9 to TRBJ2-5; D assignment may be TRBD1 or TRBD2 (5 bases each). The CDR3 consists of 13 residues. V was clipped by 8 bases and J by 3 bases, with 13 bases between them. Per germline, CDR1 SEHNR and CDR2 FQNEAQ (reference sequence). The DNA of the CDR3 is TGTGCCAGCCTAGGGACGAACGAAGAGACCCAGTACTTC. Residues: CASLGTNEETQYF.

This clonotype was seen a handful of times. The chain recombines TRBV9 with TRBJ1-2; 8 bases map to TRBD1. The CDR3 loop spans 15 amino acids. V shed 1 base and J 3 bases; nucleotides not matched to a gene: 5. The germline gives CDR1 SGDLS, CDR2 YYNGEE. In DNA, the CDR3 is TGTGCCAGCAGCGTAAACAGGGGGAATGACTATGGCTACACCTTC. Encoded protein: CASSVNRGNDYGYTF.

The rearrangement links TRBV5-1 to TRBJ2-7; D is possibly TRBD2 (5 bases). The V end lost 5 bases, the J end lost 8 bases, and 14 bases lay between the germline ends. The CDR3 loop spans 12 amino acids. Germline CDR1 and CDR2: SGHRS and YFSETQ. CDR3 nucleotide sequence: TGCGCCAGCAGTCCGAACGGGAACCAGCAGTACTTC. It specifies CASSPNGNQQYF.

This chain uses TRBV11-2 with TRBJ1-3, with D possibly being TRBD1 (5 bases). The CDR3 is made up of 15 amino acids. The germline gives CDR1 SGHAT, CDR2 FQNNGV. V lost 1 base to trimming and J lost 4 bases, with 11 bases between them. CDR3 nucleotides: TGTGCCAGCAGCTTAGGTCCAGGGTCGGGAAACACCATATATTTT. Its translation: CASSLGPGSGNTIYF. Looking up the rest from reference TRBV11-2 and TRBJ1-3 gives the full variable domain: EAGVAQSPRYKIIEKRQSVAFWCNPISGHATLYWYQQILGQGPKLLIQFQNNGVVDDSQLPKDRFSAERLKGVDSTLKIQPAKLEDSAVYLCASSLGPGSGNTIYFGEGSWLTVV.